The following is a T cell receptor (beta chain) sequence with its context. The data were taken from a study of blood T cell repertoires in COVID-19. Looking at the study overall: Whether acute or convalescent, the COVID-19 samples came from the United States, Italy and Spain. Sample material is recorded as cDNA or gDNA derived from T cells, B-cell-depleted T cells, or PBMCs.

Patients at the Seattle site were enrolled during active infection and followed longitudinally. In the source study's methods: Amplification from reference gene primers served as the basis for estimated nucleated cell counts. Only in-frame clones appear in the TCRdb table, and some are missing; sequencing was by immunoSEQ multiplex PCR. V and J calls and clone size are as listed in that table; D and trimming were resolved from the DNA. The sample records 150,000 or so clones, over 75% being singletons. The V gene end was trimmed by 5 bases and the J gene end by 5 bases; junction bases not matched to a gene: 14. Germline V gene sequence: CDR1 SGHNT, CDR2 YENEEA. CDR3 length: 17 amino acids.

Sequencing was performed on peripheral blood. The chain recombines TRBV11-3 with TRBJ2-1; 8 nucleotides agree with TRBD2. This TCR derives from a man younger than 35 with COVID-19, enrolled during active disease. The CDR3 is CASSPSGRTSRHNEQFF. The CDR3 region has the DNA TGTGCCAGCAGCCCAAGCGGACGGACTAGCAGACACAATGAGCAGTTCTTC.